The clone carrying this T cell receptor beta chain was observed a handful of times. This specimen belongs to a study of OX40 agonist ivuxolimab in advanced cancers. This table comes from immunoSEQ multiplex PCR, and its TCRdb copy is limited to in-frame clones, with some not included. The sample records approximately 28,000 clones, 84% being singletons. The sequence derives from an adult with an advanced solid tumor such as melanoma, head and neck, liver or kidney cancer. The sample here was CD4+ or CD8+ T cells sorted from blood, taken in a trial of the OX40 agonist ivuxolimab.

CDR3 residues: CASSGGSYQPQHF. CDR3 nucleotides: TGTGCCAGCTCAGGGGGCTCTTATCAGCCCCAGCATTTT. The gene calls are TRBV28 and TRBJ1-5, with 8 bases matching TRBD1. CDR1 is MDHEN and CDR2 is SYDVKM in the germline V gene. V was pared by 8 bases and J by 5 bases, with 5 bases of the junction left unmatched. The length of the CDR3 is 13 residues.